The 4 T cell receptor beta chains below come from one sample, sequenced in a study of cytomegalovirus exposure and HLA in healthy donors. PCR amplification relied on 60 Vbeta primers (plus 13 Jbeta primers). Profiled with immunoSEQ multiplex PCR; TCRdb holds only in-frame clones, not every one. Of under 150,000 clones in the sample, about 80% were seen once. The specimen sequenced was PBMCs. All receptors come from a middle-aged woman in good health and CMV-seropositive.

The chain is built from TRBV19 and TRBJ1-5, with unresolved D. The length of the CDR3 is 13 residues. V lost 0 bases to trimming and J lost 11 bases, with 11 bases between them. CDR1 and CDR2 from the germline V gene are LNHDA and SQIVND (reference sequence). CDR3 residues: CASSIETGRSQHF. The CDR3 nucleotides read TGTGCCAGTAGTATAGAAACGGGTCGGTCCCAGCATTTT.

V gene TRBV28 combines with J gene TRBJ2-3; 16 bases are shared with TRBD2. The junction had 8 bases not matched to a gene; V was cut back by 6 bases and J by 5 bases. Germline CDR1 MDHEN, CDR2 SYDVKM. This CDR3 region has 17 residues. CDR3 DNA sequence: TGTGCCAGCAGGGGGACTAGCGGGAGGGCCTGGGTAGATACGCAGTATTTT. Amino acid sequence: CASRGTSGRAWVDTQYF.

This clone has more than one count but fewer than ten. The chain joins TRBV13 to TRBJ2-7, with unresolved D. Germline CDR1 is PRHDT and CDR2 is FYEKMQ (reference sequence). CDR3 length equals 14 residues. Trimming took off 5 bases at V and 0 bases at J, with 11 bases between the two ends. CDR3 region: CASSLTRSSYEQYF. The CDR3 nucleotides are TGTGCCAGCAGCCTTACACGGAGCTCCTACGAGCAGTACTTC.

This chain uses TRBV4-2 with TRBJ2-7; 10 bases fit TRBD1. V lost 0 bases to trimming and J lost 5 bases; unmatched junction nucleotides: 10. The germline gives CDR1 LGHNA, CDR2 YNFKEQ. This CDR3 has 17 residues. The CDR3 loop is CASSQEGEGTGDDEQYF. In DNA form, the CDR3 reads TGTGCCAGCAGCCAAGAGGGGGAGGGGACAGGGGACGACGAGCAGTACTTC.